Following are 22 T cell receptor beta chains from one sample sequenced in a study of T cell responses to AZD1222 COVID-19 vaccine. TCRdb keeps only in-frame clones here, not all; method: immunoSEQ multiplex PCR. Counted here are about 150,000 clones, more than 90% occurring once; the ten biggest clones make up roughly 1.6%. The sample here was peripheral blood, taken 28 days after the second AZD1222 dose. Source of these receptors: an adult who received the AZD1222 COVID-19 vaccine.

This chain uses TRBV5-1 with TRBJ1-3, with D perhaps matching TRBD1 (6 bases). This CDR3 comprises 15 residues. The V end was cut by 0 bases, the J end by 4 bases, with 11 bases between. Germline V lookup: CDR1 SGHRS, CDR2 YFSETQ. DNA of the CDR3: TGCGCCAGCAGCTTGGTCGCAGGGGAAGGAAACACCATATATTTT. It specifies CASSLVAGEGNTIYF.

This clone was counted a single time. This chain links TRBV6-6 with TRBJ2-6; tentative D call: TRBD1 (6 bases). This CDR3 comprises 14 residues. Germline CDR1 reads MNHNY; CDR2 reads SVGAGI (reference sequence). The V and J ends lost 11 bases and 3 bases respectively, with 14 bases between them. The CDR3, as DNA: TGTGCCGCCAACAGGGTTGGTGGGGCCAACGTCCTGACTTTC. It encodes CAANRVGGANVLTF.

The chain combines TRBV27 with TRBJ1-3; D gene uncertain. CDR3 length equals 15 residues. V lost 11 bases and J 2 bases, leaving 19 bases between the germline ends. Looked up from germline, CDR1 is MNHEY and CDR2 is SMNVEV (reference sequence). The CDR3 spells CASGALTRTGNTIYF. DNA of the CDR3: TGTGCCTCTGGAGCCCTCACACGAACTGGAAACACCATATATTTT.

V usage is TRBV27 and J usage is TRBJ2-7; 9 nucleotides align to TRBD1. The germline V gene encodes CDR1 MNHEY and CDR2 SMNVEV (reference sequence). The J segment lost 3 bases and the V segment lost 5 bases, leaving 5 bases of the junction unmatched. The CDR3 loop spans 14 amino acids. DNA for the CDR3: TGTGCCAGCAGTAGTACAGGGGGCCTCTACGAGCAGTACTTC. Protein sequence: CASSSTGGLYEQYF.

The rearrangement joins TRBV6-6 to TRBJ2-5; perhaps TRBD2 as D (5 bases). Germline lookup yields CDR1 MNHNY and CDR2 SVGAGI (reference sequence). This CDR3 comprises 13 residues. Trimming stripped 7 bases from V and 3 bases from J, with 12 bases between. The CDR3 DNA sequence: TGTGCCAGCACCCGGGGTGTTGAAGAGACCCAGTACTTC. Translating gives CASTRGVEETQYF.

CDR3 nucleotides: TGTGCCAGCACCTCGAGGGCTAGCGGGGACCGCTACGAGCAGTACTTC. Encoded protein: CASTSRASGDRYEQYF. The rearrangement links TRBV7-2 to TRBJ2-7, with 9 positions matching TRBD2. The V gene's germline CDR1 is SGHTA and CDR2 FQGNSA. The J segment lost 3 bases and the V segment lost 7 bases, leaving 13 bases of the junction unmatched. The CDR3 sequence is 16 residues long.

V is TRBV7-2 and J is TRBJ1-1; D is unresolved. Trimming removed 5 bases from V and 2 bases from J, with 12 bases in between. Per germline, CDR1 SGHTA and CDR2 FQGNSA. The CDR3 totals 14 residues. The CDR3 reads CASSPKTLNTEAFF. DNA for the CDR3: TGTGCCAGCAGCCCGAAGACACTCAACACTGAAGCTTTCTTT. Using reference TRBV7-2 and TRBJ1-1 for the parts outside the CDR3, the full variable domain is GAGVSQSPSNKVTEKGKDVELRCDPISGHTALYWYRQSLGQGLEFLIYFQGNSAPDKSGLPSDRFSAERTGGSVSTLTIQRTQQEDSAVYLCASSPKTLNTEAFFGQGTRLTVV.

The V and J genes are TRBV14 and TRBJ1-2; D is ambiguous. The CDR3 runs 13 residues. V was shortened by 3 bases and J by 4 bases, with 9 bases between the two germline ends. Germline V lookup: CDR1 SGHDN, CDR2 FVKESK. The CDR3 sequence is CASSQTRGYGYTF. The CDR3, as DNA: TGTGCCAGCAGCCAGACACGGGGCTATGGCTACACCTTC.

The table lists this clone with a few counts. This chain joins TRBV6-4 and TRBJ2-3; 8 positions match TRBD2. V lost 5 bases and J lost 4; bases outside the gene matches: 5. The CDR3 loop spans 14 amino acids. Germline CDR1 and CDR2: MRHNA and SNTAGT. The DNA for the CDR3 is TGTGCCAGCAGTCAGCGGGAGATGGCAGATACGCAGTATTTT. This codes for CASSQREMADTQYF.

The V and J genes are TRBV4-1 and TRBJ2-7; perhaps TRBD2 as D (6 bases). The germline V gene has CDR1 MGHRA and CDR2 YSYEKL. Trimming pared 1 base from V and 4 bases from J, leaving 11 bases between. This CDR3 contains 14 residues. CDR3 in amino acids: CASSQVRGLYEQYF. Here the CDR3 DNA reads TGCGCCAGCAGCCAAGTGAGGGGACTTTACGAGCAGTACTTC.

This clone was picked up one time. This rearrangement joins TRBV27 to TRBJ2-3, with no clear D. CDR1 and CDR2 (germline): MNHEY, SMNVEV (reference sequence). The CDR3 has 12 residues. V was clipped by 5 bases and J by 12 bases, with 15 bases between them. The CDR3 DNA sequence: TGTGCCAGCAGTCTAGTCGGCGGACCACAGTATTTT. Translating gives CASSLVGGPQYF.

The rearrangement links TRBV24-1 to TRBJ2-1, with 14 bases matching TRBD2. Germline loops: CDR1 KGHDR, CDR2 SFDVKD. There are 18 residues in the CDR3. V gave up 3 bases and J gave up 2 bases; unmatched junction bases: 5. The CDR3 loop reads CATSDPRTSGRTYNEQFF. CDR3 nucleotides: TGTGCCACCAGTGATCCCCGGACTAGCGGGAGGACCTACAATGAGCAGTTCTTC.

The chain combines TRBV19 with TRBJ1-1; 7 bases align to TRBD1. CDR1 is LNHDA and CDR2 is SQIVND in the germline V gene (reference sequence). The CDR3 is 11 residues long. Trimming cost V 8 bases and J 3 bases; bases outside gene matches: 0. The CDR3 loop reads CASDRDTEAFF. The CDR3 DNA sequence: TGTGCCAGTGACAGGGACACTGAAGCTTTCTTT.

This clone showed up just once. The chain combines TRBV7-7 with TRBJ1-2; D unclear. V gave up 9 bases and J gave up 7 bases, with 15 bases separating them. The CDR3 has 12 amino acids. Germline V gene lookup returns CDR1 SSHAT and CDR2 FNYEAQ (reference sequence). CDR3 protein: CARWASGSGYTF. The CDR3 region has the DNA TGTGCCAGGTGGGCCAGTGGCTCTGGCTACACCTTC.

There are a few counts of this clone. V usage is TRBV15 and J usage is TRBJ1-1; D not resolved. This CDR3 has 14 residues. The germline V gene has CDR1 LNHNV and CDR2 YYDKDF (reference sequence). V was pared by 1 base and J by 4 bases, with 10 bases between. The CDR3, as DNA: TGTGCCACCAGCAGAGGTACAGAGGGCACTGAAGCTTTCTTT. Translated: CATSRGTEGTEAFF.

The table lists this clone with a count of one. The chain carries TRBV6-5 and TRBJ1-6; no definite D call. The CDR3 extends over 13 amino acids. The V end was cut by 10 bases, the J end by 9 bases, with 16 bases between. Per the germline V gene, CDR1 is MNHEY and CDR2 is SVGAGI. The CDR3: CATKGEGTSPLHF. The CDR3 DNA reads TGTGCCACCAAAGGTGAGGGAACTTCACCCCTCCACTTT.

The chain's CDR3 is CASKGGGRAGRDTQYF. The CDR3 DNA is TGCGCCAGCAAGGGAGGCGGGAGGGCCGGTAGGGATACGCAGTATTTT. The chain combines TRBV10-2 with TRBJ2-3; 9 bases are a match to TRBD2. The CDR3 totals 16 residues. V trimming: 7 bases; J trimming: 6 bases; junction bases outside the gene matches: 14. CDR1 and CDR2 (germline): WSHSY, SAAADI.

The chain couples TRBV13 to TRBJ2-6; D is ambiguous. The V and J ends lost 7 bases and 4 bases respectively, with 17 bases between them. The germline V gene encodes CDR1 PRHDT and CDR2 FYEKMQ (reference sequence). CDR3 length: 16 amino acids. The DNA for the CDR3 is TGTGCCAGCACCTACTGGTGGGTTCACGGGGCCAACGTCCTGACTTTC. As protein: CASTYWWVHGANVLTF.

The V call is TRBV4-1, the J call TRBJ2-5; TRBD2 aligns across 7 bases. V lost 3 bases and J lost 4; bases outside the gene matches: 8. The CDR3 sequence is 15 residues long. Germline CDR1 and CDR2: MGHRA and YSYEKL. The CDR3: CASSHSGTGGETQYF. CDR3 coding DNA: TGCGCCAGCAGCCACTCCGGGACGGGGGGAGAGACCCAGTACTTC.

The gene calls are TRBV3-1 (or the pseudogene TRBV3-2) and TRBJ1-4; no reliable D call. Germline V lookup: CDR1 LGHDT, CDR2 YNNKEL (reference sequence). The CDR3 covers 14 residues. V lost 1 base and J 12 bases, leaving 15 bases between the germline ends. In DNA, the CDR3 is TGTGCCAGCAGCCAAGGAGTTGGTCGGCTAGAACTGTTTTTT. This encodes CASSQGVGRLELFF.

This chain links TRBV7-2 with TRBJ1-5; 7 bases fit TRBD1. CDR1 SGHTA and CDR2 FQGNSA come from the germline V gene. With 5 bases clipped from V and 10 bases from J, the junction kept 8 bases outside the gene matches. The CDR3 totals 13 residues. CDR3 in DNA: TGTGCCAGCAGCCCGGACAGGTCGAGCCCCCAGCATTTT. Residues: CASSPDRSSPQHF.

This clone was seen a single time. V gene TRBV28 combines with J gene TRBJ2-5; D possibly matches TRBD1 or TRBD2 (6 bases each). Germline V gene data show CDR1 as MDHEN and CDR2 as SYDVKM. The ends were cut back, 3 bases at V and 9 bases at J, with 23 bases in the middle. CDR3 length equals 16 residues. The CDR3 spells CASSLGGSATQVAQYF. CDR3 bases: TGTGCCAGCAGTTTGGGGGGCTCCGCGACTCAGGTGGCCCAGTACTTC.